Listed below are T cell receptor beta chains from one sample, sequenced in a study of response to subunit inactivated influenza vaccine. TCRdb used MiXCR to reprocess the RT-PCR reads, holding one entry per CDR3 protein. The sample has about 540,000 distinct CDR3 sequences, around a quarter seen once. These data were also filed under a second study, of T cells expressing NK-cell markers.

The sample was CD4+ T cells sorted from PBMCs, taken approximately 12 days after vaccination. These receptors originate from a man in his fifties or sixties who received an inactivated influenza vaccine. Each CDR3 is given with its conserved first and last residue. A D gene is named only where the DNA matches it firmly. Clone size is given for some rows only: seen once, a few or many times, or a class if the clone is expanded.

CDR3	DNA	D	V	size	J
CASSQGGSSRGQFF	TGTGCCAGCAGCCAGGGGGGGTCCAGTCGAGGGCAGTTCTTC	TRBD2	TRBV14	-	TRBJ2-1
CASSLDQVATQYF	TGTGCCAGCAGCTTAGACCAAGTGGCTACGCAGTATTTT	-	TRBV11-2	-	TRBJ2-3
CASSWETSRETQYF	TGCGCCAGCAGCTGGGAGACTAGCAGGGAGACCCAGTACTTC	TRBD2	TRBV5-1	-	TRBJ2-5
CASSQDTANYGYTF	TGCGCCAGCAGCCAAGACACAGCTAACTATGGCTACACCTTC	-	TRBV4-3	few	TRBJ1-2
CASSPPALAGGNEQFF	TGTGCCAGCAGTCCCCCGGCACTAGCGGGAGGCAATGAGCAGTTCTTC	TRBD2	TRBV12-3/TRBV12-4	few	TRBJ2-1
CASSLGTLNYGYTF	TGCGCCAGCAGCTTAGGGACACTCAACTATGGCTACACCTTC	-	TRBV5-1	few	TRBJ1-2
CASSRTQDAFF	TGTGCCAGCAGCCGGACCCAAGATGCTTTCTTT	-	TRBV12-3/TRBV12-4	few	TRBJ1-1
CASSLLAGEGSAYEQYF	TGCGCCAGCAGCTTACTAGCGGGAGAGGGTAGCGCCTACGAGCAGTACTTC	TRBD2	TRBV5-1	few	TRBJ2-7
CSAPKPSGRATDTQYF	TGCAGTGCCCCCAAACCAAGCGGGAGGGCCACAGATACGCAGTATTTT	TRBD2	TRBV20-1	few	TRBJ2-3
CATSDHGRETQYF	TGTGCCACCAGTGATCACGGCAGGGAGACCCAGTACTTC	-	TRBV24-1	few	TRBJ2-5
CASSRTEQETQYF	TGTGCCAGCAGCAGGACAGAACAAGAGACCCAGTACTTC	-	TRBV7-3	-	TRBJ2-5
CSVRAGNEQFF	TGCAGCGTCCGCGCTGGGAATGAGCAGTTCTTC	-	TRBV29-1	few	TRBJ2-1
CASSLRLTTDTQYF	TGTGCCAGCAGCTTACGGCTAACCACAGATACGCAGTATTTT	-	TRBV7-9	few	TRBJ2-3
CASREDRGQNEKLFF	TGTGCCAGCAGAGAAGACAGAGGCCAAAATGAAAAACTGTTTTTT	-	TRBV9	few	TRBJ1-4
CASSLITAEAFF	TGTGCCAGCAGTTTAATTACGGCTGAAGCTTTCTTT	-	TRBV28	-	TRBJ1-1
CASSGYRGRNEKLFF	TGTGCCAGCTCCGGATACAGGGGGAGGAATGAAAAACTGTTTTTT	TRBD1	TRBV7-9	few	TRBJ1-4
CASTRTGAHEQYF	TGTGCCAGCACCAGGACAGGCGCCCACGAGCAGTACTTC	TRBD1	TRBV28	-	TRBJ2-7
CASRWLAEYEQYF	TGTGCCAGCAGATGGCTAGCGGAATACGAGCAGTACTTC	TRBD2	TRBV6-2/TRBV6-3	-	TRBJ2-7
CASSLRDPAFGNEQFF	TGTGCCAGCAGTCTGCGGGACCCCGCATTCGGGAATGAGCAGTTCTTC	-	TRBV12-3/TRBV12-4	-	TRBJ2-1
CASSSGTGFTEAFF	TGTGCCAGCAGTTCCGGGACAGGGTTCACTGAAGCTTTCTTT	TRBD1	TRBV12-3/TRBV12-4	once	TRBJ1-1
CASSSYLGVAYEQYF	TGTGCCAGCAGTTCCTATCTGGGAGTTGCCTACGAGCAGTACTTC	-	TRBV27	-	TRBJ2-7
CASSQGLAGGSFSSYEQYF	TGCGCCAGCAGCCAAGGACTAGCGGGGGGCTCATTCTCCTCCTACGAGCAGTACTTC	TRBD2	TRBV4-3	few	TRBJ2-7